The 28 T cell receptor beta chains listed next were all sequenced from one sample in a study of early T cells in non-severe SARS-CoV-2 infection (dated by TCRdb to about 2021). Library preparation employed 5' RACE. This sample was sequenced with a NextSeq 500. TCRdb cleaned the public reads at Q25 with fastp, built clones with MiXCR and kept in-frame beta chains. A single entry per CDR3 protein holds the most common genes and DNA from its merged rows. The sample data list approximately 33,000 distinct CDR3 sequences, and less than 6.5% of these were observed just once. The top ten clones comprise 25% to 30% of the sample. Sequencing was carried out using whole blood. The receptors come from an adult who was a healthcare worker with PCR-confirmed SARS-CoV-2 infection or an uninfected control (not recorded which).

CDR3 nucleotide sequence: TGTGCCAGCAATCGTTTTTCGACCAATAGTAAAGAGACCCAGTACTTC. Its translation is CASNRFSTNSKETQYF. The chain employs TRBV28 and TRBJ2-5; D unresolved. The CDR3 is 16 residues long. Germline CDR1 and CDR2: MDHEN and SYDVKM. V dropped 7 bases and J dropped 3 bases, with 21 bases sitting between them. Filled out from reference TRBV28 and TRBJ2-5, the complete variable domain reads DVKVTQSSRYLVKRTGEKVFLECVQDMDHENMFWYRQDPGLGLRLIYFSYDVKMKEKGDIPEGYSVSREKKERFSLILESASTNQTSMYLCASNRFSTNSKETQYFGPGTRLLVL.

Ten or more counts support this clonotype. The chain combines TRBV20-1 with TRBJ2-3, with 15 bases lining up with TRBD2. The CDR3 has 22 residues. V lost 1 base and J lost 2; bases outside the gene matches: 19. Germline values: CDR1 DFQATT, CDR2 SNEGSKA (reference sequence). The CDR3 is CSARGLRPETGLAGGPTDTQYF. Here the CDR3 DNA reads TGCAGTGCTAGAGGACTTCGGCCCGAGACGGGACTAGCGGGAGGTCCCACAGATACGCAGTATTTT.

Many counts were recorded for this clonotype. The chain combines TRBV5-6 with TRBJ2-7; weak D call: TRBD2 (5 bases). The CDR3 spans 13 residues. The germline CDR1 and CDR2 sequences are SGHDT and YYEEEE. V shed 1 base and J shed 6 bases, with 11 bases lying between them. The CDR3 protein is CASSLNTGSEQYF. Written as DNA, the CDR3 is TGTGCCAGCAGCTTGAATACGGGGAGCGAGCAGTACTTC.

This clonotype came up many times. The rearrangement links TRBV29-1 to TRBJ1-2; D gene unclear. The CDR3 runs 11 residues. V lost 4 bases to trimming and J lost 6 bases, with 9 bases between them. CDR1 is SQVTM and CDR2 is ANQGSEA in the germline V gene. CDR3: CSVGDGDGYTF. The CDR3 coding sequence is TGCAGCGTTGGTGACGGGGATGGCTACACCTTC. Combining the CDR3 with reference TRBV29-1 and TRBJ1-2 gives the whole variable domain SAVISQKPSRDICQRGTSLTIQCQVDSQVTMMFWYRQQPGQSLTLIATANQGSEATYESGFVIDKFPISRPNLTFSTLTVSNMSPEDSSIYLCSVGDGDGYTFGSGTRLTVV.

This clonotype was seen ten or more times. The chain joins TRBV20-1 to TRBJ2-2; D not certain. The CDR3 is 16 amino acids. V was pared by 1 base and J by 0 bases, with 12 bases between. Germline CDR1 and CDR2: DFQATT and SNEGSKA (reference sequence). The CDR3 reads CSARAVGSANTGELFF. In DNA form, the CDR3 reads TGCAGTGCTAGAGCAGTAGGCTCAGCGAACACCGGGGAGCTGTTTTTT.

At least ten counts were recorded for this clonotype. This chain uses TRBV27 with TRBJ2-6; unclear D gene. There are 15 residues in the CDR3. Germline V gene lookup returns CDR1 MNHEY and CDR2 SMNVEV (reference sequence). V gave up 5 bases and J gave up 2 bases, with 10 bases separating them. Here the CDR3 DNA reads TGTGCCAGCAGTCAACTCTCTACTGGGGCCAACGTCCTGACTTTC. It is translated as CASSQLSTGANVLTF. Full variable domain (missing parts from reference TRBV27 and TRBJ2-6): EAQVTQNPRYLITVTGKKLTVTCSQNMNHEYMSWYRQDPGLGLRQIYYSMNVEVTDKGDVPEGYKVSRKEKRNFPLILESPSPNQTSLYFCASSQLSTGANVLTFGAGSRLTVL.

At least ten counts were recorded for this clonotype. The chain joins TRBV5-6 to TRBJ2-7; TRBD2 aligns across 9 bases. CDR3 length equals 16 residues. With 4 bases clipped from V and 5 bases from J, the junction kept 13 bases outside the gene matches. Germline V gene lookup returns CDR1 SGHDT and CDR2 YYEEEE. CDR3 nucleotides: TGTGCCAGCAGCCCGACGGGACTAGCAGGCGCCGACGAGCAGTACTTC. Translation gives CASSPTGLAGADEQYF.

This clonotype was seen a few times. The chain has TRBV7-9 and TRBJ2-3; no clear D gene. The V gene's germline CDR1 is SEHNR and CDR2 FQNEAQ (reference sequence). The CDR3 length is 11 residues. V was trimmed by 11 bases and J by 4 bases, leaving 10 bases between them. DNA for the CDR3: TGTGCCGCTGGGCAGGCAGATACGCAGTATTTT. This gives the protein CAAGQADTQYF.

This clonotype has ten or more counts. V usage is TRBV10-3 and J usage is TRBJ2-7; possible D gene TRBD1, 6 bases. V shed 3 bases and J shed 2 bases, with 8 bases lying between them. The CDR3 is made up of 13 amino acids. Per the germline V gene, CDR1 is ENHRY and CDR2 is SYGVKD. The CDR3 spells CAISERDTYEQYF. The CDR3 DNA sequence: TGTGCCATCAGTGAAAGGGACACCTACGAGCAGTACTTC.

This clonotype appeared many times. The V call is TRBV9, the J call TRBJ1-2, with D possibly being TRBD1 (6 bases). CDR1 and CDR2 (germline): SGDLS, YYNGEE. The CDR3 is 14 amino acids. Trimming removed 0 bases from V and 8 bases from J, with 14 bases in between. CDR3 nucleotides: TGTGCCAGCAGCGTAGGTAACAGGGCGTACGGCTACACCTTC. Translated: CASSVGNRAYGYTF.

The table lists this clonotype with a few counts. The chain links TRBV7-3 to TRBJ1-5, with a tentative D call TRBD1 (6 bases). The CDR3 totals 15 residues. Germline CDR1 and CDR2: SGHTA and FQGTGA. Trimming took off 5 bases at V and 2 bases at J, with 13 bases between the two ends. CDR3 loop: CASSPPRGGNQPQHF. The CDR3 DNA reads as TGTGCCAGCAGCCCCCCCAGGGGAGGCAATCAGCCCCAGCATTTT. Looking up the rest from reference TRBV7-3 and TRBJ1-5 gives the full variable domain: GAGVSQTPSNKVTEKGKYVELRCDPISGHTALYWYRQSLGQGPEFLIYFQGTGAADDSGLPNDRFFAVRPEGSVSTLKIQRTERGDSAVYLCASSPPRGGNQPQHFGDGTRLSIL.

In its sample, this clonotype was seen many times. CDR3 loop: CASRTDSNQPQHF. Written as DNA, the CDR3 is TGTGCCAGCAGGACAGATAGCAATCAGCCCCAGCATTTT. This rearrangement joins TRBV12-3 or TRBV12-4 to TRBJ1-5; D might be TRBD1 (5 bases). This CDR3 spans 13 amino acids. Trimming removed 6 bases from V and 0 bases from J, with 6 bases in between.

This clonotype has ten or more counts. This CDR3 reads CASSLLAGSYNEQFF. CDR3 nucleotide sequence: TGCGCCAGCAGCTTACTAGCGGGGTCTTACAATGAGCAGTTCTTC. The rearrangement joins TRBV5-1 to TRBJ2-1, with TRBD2 identical over 10 bases. The CDR3 has 15 amino acids. The V segment lost 2 bases and the J segment 4 bases; nucleotides outside the gene matches: 3. The germline V gene has CDR1 SGHRS and CDR2 YFSETQ.

This clonotype occurred many times. The rearrangement uses TRBV7-2 and TRBJ2-7, with 9 bases identical to TRBD1. J was trimmed by 1 base and V by 2 bases; bases with no gene match: 3. Germline V lookup: CDR1 SGHTA, CDR2 FQGNSA. This CDR3 contains 15 residues. CDR3: CASSLSGQGSYEQYF. The DNA of the CDR3 is TGTGCCAGCAGCTTATCGGGACAGGGATCCTACGAGCAGTACTTC.

At least ten counts were recorded for this clonotype. V and J are TRBV7-6 and TRBJ1-4; D not resolved. Per the germline V gene, CDR1 is SGHVS and CDR2 is FNYEAQ. Trimming removed 3 bases at V and 8 bases at J, with 16 bases between. The CDR3 covers 15 residues. The CDR3 here is CASSFHIAGGEKLFF. The DNA of the CDR3 is TGTGCCAGCAGCTTTCACATAGCTGGAGGGGAAAAACTGTTTTTT.

This clonotype was counted many times. The chain joins TRBV4-2 to TRBJ2-7; no clear D gene. This CDR3 is 14 amino acids long. Trimming took off 0 bases at V and 2 bases at J, with 8 bases between the two ends. Germline CDR1 reads LGHNA; CDR2 reads YNFKEQ. CDR3 nucleotide sequence: TGTGCCAGCAGCCAAGAGGCGCCGCCCTACGAGCAGTACTTC. Its translation is CASSQEAPPYEQYF.

To note about this clonotype: A much larger clone lies a single base off, so this may be a read error. The chain uses TRBV20-1 and TRBJ1-1, with D tentatively TRBD1 (6 bases). Germline CDR1 and CDR2: DFQATT and SNEGSKA (reference sequence). The CDR3 length is 15 residues. V dropped 6 bases and J dropped 8 bases, with 25 bases sitting between them. The CDR3 DNA sequence: TGCAGTGCCCCCTCTCGGGGCAGGGGATGTGCAGAAGCTTTCTTT. Protein sequence: CSAPSRGRGCAEAFF.

The table lists this clonotype with a few counts. This chain links TRBV29-1 with TRBJ1-2; D is uncertain. V was shortened by 4 bases and J by 5 bases, with 14 bases between the two germline ends. Germline CDR1 is SQVTM and CDR2 is ANQGSEA. The CDR3 loop spans 13 amino acids. The CDR3: CSVGIDSLYGYTF. In nucleotides, the CDR3 is TGCAGCGTTGGGATCGACTCCCTTTATGGCTACACCTTC.

This clonotype was seen more than once but under ten times. The CDR3 spells CASSLHQGPINEQFF. The CDR3 bases are TGTGCCAGCAGCTTACATCAGGGGCCAATCAATGAGCAGTTCTTC. The chain couples TRBV7-2 to TRBJ2-1; D might be TRBD1 (6 bases). The germline CDR1 and CDR2 sequences are SGHTA and FQGNSA. This CDR3 contains 15 residues. V gave up 2 bases and J gave up 6 bases, with 14 bases separating them.

This clonotype was recorded many times. This rearrangement joins TRBV3-1 to TRBJ2-7; D unresolved. The CDR3 length is 12 residues. Per germline, CDR1 LGHDT and CDR2 YNNKEL (reference sequence). The V and J ends lost 0 bases and 6 bases respectively, with 6 bases between them. CDR3 bases: TGTGCCAGCAGCCAAGATGTCGGCGAGCAGTACTTC. This gives the protein CASSQDVGEQYF.

This clonotype was counted at least ten times. V and J are TRBV20-1 and TRBJ1-5; 7 bases line up with TRBD1. Germline V gene lookup returns CDR1 DFQATT and CDR2 SNEGSKA (reference sequence). Germline trimming cut 6 bases from V and 6 bases from J; bases unmatched to any gene: 11. The CDR3 sequence is 14 residues long. CDR3 nucleotides: TGCAGTGCGGCCGACAGGGTGCAGGGTCAGCCCCAGCATTTT. Residues: CSAADRVQGQPQHF.

There are many counts of this clonotype. The chain couples TRBV5-1 to TRBJ2-1, with D unclear. V was shortened by 2 bases and J by 5 bases, with 8 bases between the two germline ends. The CDR3 extends over 13 amino acids. Looked up from germline, CDR1 is SGHRS and CDR2 is YFSETQ. The CDR3, as DNA: TGCGCCAGCAGCTTCGGCCCCGACAATGAGCAGTTCTTC. Translating gives CASSFGPDNEQFF.

This clonotype was counted a few times. V is TRBV4-1 and J is TRBJ1-2, with a weak D call TRBD1 (6 bases). V was clipped by 4 bases and J by 5 bases, with 17 bases between them. The CDR3 has 15 residues. Germline-derived CDR1 and CDR2 are MGHRA and YSYEKL. CDR3 residues: CASSPTTGSIYGYTF. CDR3 nucleotides: TGCGCCAGCAGCCCCACCACAGGGTCCATATATGGCTACACCTTC.

In its sample, this clonotype was seen a few times. The rearrangement links TRBV4-3 to TRBJ1-4, with 7 bases matching TRBD1. Germline V gene lookup returns CDR1 LGHNA and CDR2 YSLEER. V shed 4 bases and J 3 bases; nucleotides not matched to a gene: 5. CDR3 size: 15 residues. The CDR3 region is CASSPGDRANEKLFF. The CDR3 nucleotides are TGCGCCAGCAGCCCAGGAGACAGGGCTAATGAAAAACTGTTTTTT.

The rearrangement uses TRBV5-4 and TRBJ2-1; 14 bases are shared with TRBD2. The CDR3 covers 14 residues. Trimming at V came to 9 bases and at J to 6 bases, leaving 5 bases not matched to a gene. CDR1 is SGHNT and CDR2 is YYREEE in the germline V gene (reference sequence). This chain's CDR3 is CATRLAGGLNEQFF. The CDR3 DNA reads as TGTGCCACCCGACTAGCGGGGGGGCTCAATGAGCAGTTCTTC.

The chain joins TRBV6-1 to TRBJ1-5, with D perhaps TRBD1 (6 bases). CDR1 MNHNS and CDR2 SASEGT come from the germline V gene. Trimming cost V 4 bases and J 0 bases, with 7 bases left between them. This CDR3 comprises 14 residues. CDR3 coding DNA: TGTGCCAGCAGTGGACAGGATAGCAATCAGCCCCAGCATTTT. Translating gives CASSGQDSNQPQHF.

This clonotype was picked up many times. CDR3 nucleotide sequence: TGTGCCAGCAGCTTAGAAGGGGTGCTGACCGGGGAGCTGTTTTTT. Translation gives CASSLEGVLTGELFF. J is TRBJ2-2 and V is TRBV7-9; tentatively, D is TRBD1 (5 bases). Trimming shortened V by 1 base and J by 5 bases, and 11 bases separated the two germline ends. CDR1 and CDR2 from the germline V gene are SEHNR and FQNEAQ (reference sequence). The CDR3 consists of 15 residues.

This chain links TRBV10-3 with TRBJ2-7, with 8 bases that match TRBD2. This CDR3 is 14 amino acids long. Germline V gene lookup returns CDR1 ENHRY and CDR2 SYGVKD. Losses at the gene ends were 6 bases for V and 5 bases for J; bases not matched to a gene: 9. The CDR3 bases are TGTGCCATCAGACCCGGGACTAGTCCTCACGAGCAGTACTTC. Its translation: CAIRPGTSPHEQYF.